The 29 T cell receptor beta chains listed next were all sequenced from one sample in a study of post-analysis software for immune sequencing data. Findings and limits, study-wide: Comparison of patients with controls showed about 5 TRBV segments more frequent in patients, TRBV5-6, TRBV5-1 and TRBV20-1 among them.

Antigen specificity for these receptors is unknown. Prepared libraries of TCR beta cDNA carried unique molecular identifiers. MiXCR, applied by TCRdb to the PCR reads, yields one record per CDR3 protein. The data show almost 700,000 distinct CDR3 sequences, 55% to 60% seen once. The specimen sequenced was blood. These receptors were obtained from a girl aged 2-15 years with multiple sclerosis.

This chain uses TRBV6-1 with TRBJ1-2; D is unclear. CDR1 MNHNS and CDR2 SASEGT come from the germline V gene. The CDR3 has 14 amino acids. V lost 1 base and J 4 bases, leaving 10 bases between the germline ends. The CDR3 region has the DNA TGTGCCAGCAGTGAAGTAGGGATTTCCTATGGCTACACCTTC. Translating it yields CASSEVGISYGYTF.

The table lists this clonotype with a few counts. The chain carries TRBV20-1 and TRBJ2-1, with D perhaps TRBD2 (6 bases). CDR1 DFQATT and CDR2 SNEGSKA come from the germline V gene (reference sequence). Trimming stripped 3 bases from V and 5 bases from J, with 11 bases between. This CDR3 has 13 residues. CDR3 region: CSASGGRHNEQFF. The CDR3 region has the DNA TGCAGTGCTAGCGGGGGAAGACACAATGAGCAGTTCTTC.

The chain employs TRBV7-3 and TRBJ2-3; D is unclear. The CDR3 has 15 amino acids. Between the trimmed V and J ends, which lost 8 bases and 0 bases, there was a span of 15 bases. Per germline, CDR1 SGHTA and CDR2 FQGTGA. The CDR3 here is CASGSDSTSTDTQYF. Written as DNA, the CDR3 is TGTGCCAGCGGCTCTGACTCCACTAGCACAGATACGCAGTATTTT. Combining the CDR3 with reference TRBV7-3 and TRBJ2-3 gives the whole variable domain GAGVSQTPSNKVTEKGKYVELRCDPISGHTALYWYRQSLGQGPEFLIYFQGTGAADDSGLPNDRFFAVRPEGSVSTLKIQRTERGDSAVYLCASGSDSTSTDTQYFGPGTRLTVL.

The chain carries TRBV12-3 or TRBV12-4 and TRBJ1-2; D is unclear. This CDR3 spans 15 amino acids. V lost 0 bases to trimming and J lost 5 bases, with 13 bases between them. Here the CDR3 reads CASSLALSLTYGYTF. The DNA for the CDR3 is TGTGCCAGCAGTTTAGCCCTTTCGCTCACTTATGGCTACACCTTC.

The V call is TRBV27, the J call TRBJ2-3; either TRBD1 or TRBD2 may supply D (5 bases each). The V gene lost 2 bases and the J gene lost 5 bases, with 17 bases spanning the gap. Germline values: CDR1 MNHEY, CDR2 SMNVEV (reference sequence). The CDR3 sequence is 16 residues long. CDR3 sequence reads: CASSLIGTGFRDTQYF. In nucleotides, the CDR3 is TGTGCCAGCAGTTTAATTGGGACGGGGTTCCGAGATACGCAGTATTTT.

The rearrangement joins TRBV20-1 to TRBJ2-7; the D gene is possibly TRBD2 (5 bases). Germline CDR1 is DFQATT and CDR2 is SNEGSKA (reference sequence). The CDR3 is made up of 14 amino acids. V lost 6 bases, J lost 4 bases, and 19 bases lay in between. This chain's CDR3 is CSARRGPVLYEQYF. The CDR3 coding sequence is TGCAGTGCCAGACGGGGTCCCGTACTTTACGAGCAGTACTTC.

In this sample, this clonotype turned up a few times. The chain links TRBV5-1 to TRBJ2-7; 9 bases are a match to TRBD1. Germline assignment: CDR1 SGHRS and CDR2 YFSETQ. This CDR3 contains 16 residues. After removal of 2 bases from V and 3 bases from J, the junction contained 9 bases not matched to a gene. The CDR3 nucleotides read TGCGCCAGCAGCTTCGTACCGACAGGGGGAATCTACGAGCAGTACTTC. This gives the protein CASSFVPTGGIYEQYF.

The J gene is TRBJ2-1, the V gene TRBV20-1; D possibly uses TRBD1 or TRBD2 (5 bases each). Trimming left V 7 bases short and J 6 bases short, with 22 bases between. Germline V gene data show CDR1 as DFQATT and CDR2 as SNEGSKA (reference sequence). The CDR3 consists of 15 residues. The CDR3 spells CSVKRTIGAFNEQFF. The CDR3 nucleotides are TGCAGTGTTAAGAGGACCATCGGGGCCTTCAATGAGCAGTTCTTC.

This clonotype came up a few times. The V gene is TRBV5-6, the J gene TRBJ1-5; D unclear. The CDR3 is 13 residues long. With 2 bases removed from V and 1 base from J, the gap between germline ends came to 4 bases. In germline, CDR1 is SGHDT, CDR2 YYEEEE. The DNA for the CDR3 is TGTGCCAGCAGCTTAAGGAGCAATCAGCCCCAGCATTTT. It yields the protein CASSLRSNQPQHF.

The chain carries TRBV4-2 and TRBJ2-2, with 9 bases matching TRBD2. The CDR3 loop spans 19 amino acids. Germline V CDR1 and CDR2: LGHNA, YNFKEQ. The ends lost 0 bases at V and 3 bases at J; junction bases unmatched: 11. The CDR3 here is CASSQDEVQTSGYTGELFF. DNA of the CDR3: TGTGCCAGCAGCCAAGATGAAGTCCAGACTAGCGGATACACCGGGGAGCTGTTTTTT.

As regards this clonotype: The junction does not match germline at one end; this may be a read error. V and J are TRBV5-1 and TRBJ1-5, with no clear D. Germline V CDR1 and CDR2: SGHRS, YFSETQ. This CDR3 contains 13 residues. The CDR3 DNA sequence: TGCGCCAGCGGCTTGGGAGGCAATCAGCCCCAGCATTTT. It translates to CASGLGGNQPQHF.

The chain joins TRBV24-1 to TRBJ2-2; 9 nucleotides agree with TRBD1. Germline values: CDR1 KGHDR, CDR2 SFDVKD. J gave up 5 bases and V 5 bases, and 8 bases lay outside the gene matches. The CDR3 extends over 16 amino acids. The CDR3 DNA reads TGTGCCACCAGTGGTTTCTCACAGGGGGCGACCGGGGAGCTGTTTTTT. Its translation is CATSGFSQGATGELFF.

This clonotype was observed a few times. The rearrangement joins TRBV7-9 to TRBJ2-5; 9 bases agree with TRBD1. This CDR3 is built from 14 residues. Germline V gene sequence: CDR1 SEHNR, CDR2 FQNEAQ (reference sequence). The trim removed 5 bases at V and 4 bases at J, leaving 5 bases unmatched. The CDR3 region has the DNA TGTGCCAGCAGCGCACAGGGGGCGGGAGAGACCCAGTACTTC. This gives the protein CASSAQGAGETQYF. The full variable domain, with the rest looked up from reference TRBV7-9 and TRBJ2-5, is DTGVSQNPRHKITKRGQNVTFRCDPISEHNRLYWYRQTLGQGPEFLTYFQNEAQLEKSRLLSDRFSAERPKGSFSTLEIQRTEQGDSAMYLCASSAQGAGETQYFGPGTRLLVL.

The rearrangement links TRBV20-1 to TRBJ1-1; no clear D. V gave up 5 bases and J gave up 6 bases, with 13 bases separating them. Germline V gene sequence: CDR1 DFQATT, CDR2 SNEGSKA (reference sequence). The CDR3 spans 12 residues. The CDR3 region has the DNA TGCAGTGCTCTAGACCCTGGGGCTGAAGCTTTCTTT. Translation: CSALDPGAEAFF.

The V gene is TRBV18, the J gene TRBJ2-4, with D unresolved. The J call may be faulty, since TRBJ2-7 better matches the DNA end. The CDR3 totals 14 residues. CDR1 KGHSH and CDR2 LQKENI come from the germline V gene. The CDR3 is CASSPAYLAYEQYF. In DNA form, the CDR3 reads TGTGCCAGCTCACCAGCCTACCTAGCCTACGAGCAGTACTTC.

This clonotype showed up just a few times. This sequence joins TRBV7-2 and TRBJ2-1; 10 nucleotides agree with TRBD2. CDR3 length: 17 residues. The germline gives CDR1 SGHTA, CDR2 FQGNSA. Losses at the gene ends were 5 bases for V and 0 bases for J; bases not matched to a gene: 7. The CDR3 region is CASSEGASGSSYNEQFF. In DNA form, the CDR3 reads TGTGCCAGCAGCGAAGGGGCTAGCGGGAGCTCCTACAATGAGCAGTTCTTC.

This clonotype was counted only a few times. CDR3 nucleotides: TGTGCCAGCAGCTTGCCCGGGACAGGGGCGGCCGAGCAGTACTTC. The encoded protein is CASSLPGTGAAEQYF. This chain connects TRBV11-1 to TRBJ2-7; 10 bases are shared with TRBD1. Germline V gives CDR1 SGHAT, CDR2 FQDESV (reference sequence). CDR3 length: 15 residues. V shed 3 bases and J 6 bases; nucleotides not matched to a gene: 8.

The rearrangement links TRBV3-1 to TRBJ2-7; D remains unclear. The CDR3 loop spans 14 amino acids. The V end was cut by 3 bases, the J end by 6 bases, with 15 bases between. Germline lookup yields CDR1 LGHDT and CDR2 YNNKEL (reference sequence). CDR3 in amino acids: CASSQTGLSGEQYF. Here the CDR3 DNA reads TGTGCCAGCAGCCAGACCGGGCTCAGTGGCGAGCAGTACTTC.

V and J are TRBV3-1 and TRBJ1-2, with 11 bases lining up with TRBD1. CDR3 length: 14 residues. Germline CDR1 is LGHDT and CDR2 is YNNKEL (reference sequence). The junction had 7 bases not matched to a gene; V was cut back by 4 bases and J by 9 bases. Written as DNA, the CDR3 is TGTGCCAGCAGCCCATTTGGACAGGGGGCAAGCTACACCTTC. This gives the protein CASSPFGQGASYTF.

V and J are TRBV3-1 and TRBJ1-1; TRBD1 agrees at 7 bases. The CDR3 covers 13 residues. The V segment lost 4 bases and the J segment 6 bases; nucleotides outside the gene matches: 5. The V gene's germline CDR1 is LGHDT and CDR2 YNNKEL (reference sequence). This CDR3 is CASSLSRGSEAFF. As DNA, the CDR3 is TGTGCCAGCAGCCTCTCCAGGGGGTCTGAAGCTTTCTTT.

The chain has TRBV5-1 and TRBJ1-1; D is undetermined. V shed 3 bases and J shed 1 base, with 7 bases lying between them. The germline CDR1 and CDR2 sequences are SGHRS and YFSETQ. This CDR3 spans 13 amino acids. CDR3 residues: CASSSSGNTEAFF. The CDR3 region has the DNA TGCGCCAGCAGCTCCTCAGGGAACACTGAAGCTTTCTTT.

The rearrangement uses TRBV4-1 and TRBJ2-5; TRBD2 aligns across 8 bases. CDR3 length: 15 residues. V was clipped by 0 bases and J by 3 bases; unmatched bases: 3. Germline assignment: CDR1 MGHRA and CDR2 YSYEKL. CDR3 nucleotides: TGCGCCAGCAGCCAAGATGAACTAGCGGAAGAGACCCAGTACTTC. This sequence encodes CASSQDELAEETQYF.

The sample holds a few counts of this clonotype. At one of its ends the junction is not consistent with the germline gene, which may arise from a read error. The V call is TRBV29-1, the J call TRBJ2-1; no clear D. CDR3 length: 10 amino acids. In germline, CDR1 is SQVTM, CDR2 ANQGSEA. Here the CDR3 reads CSVSNNEQFF. CDR3 nucleotide sequence: TGCAGCGTCTCCAACAATGAGCAGTTCTTC.

V gene TRBV24-1 combines with J gene TRBJ2-3; 8 bases match TRBD2. The ends lost 5 bases at V and 2 bases at J; junction bases unmatched: 5. Germline V gene data show CDR1 as KGHDR and CDR2 as SFDVKD. The CDR3 spans 15 residues. CDR3 in amino acids: CATSGVAGPTDTQYF. Written as DNA, the CDR3 is TGTGCCACCAGTGGGGTAGCGGGGCCCACAGATACGCAGTATTTT.

This chain uses TRBV4-3 with TRBJ2-5; D unclear. Germline V gives CDR1 LGHNA, CDR2 YSLEER. This CDR3 contains 15 residues. Trimming took 0 bases from V and 1 from J, leaving 9 bases between them. The CDR3 loop is CASSQDASFQETQYF. CDR3 coding DNA: TGCGCCAGCAGCCAAGATGCCTCCTTCCAAGAGACCCAGTACTTC.

The V and J genes are TRBV20-1 and TRBJ2-3; TRBD2 matches at 12 bases. V lost 6 bases, J lost 2 bases, and 18 bases stayed unmatched. The germline gives CDR1 DFQATT, CDR2 SNEGSKA (reference sequence). This CDR3 contains 19 residues. This CDR3 is CSAASSSGGVGSNTDTQYF. CDR3 nucleotide sequence: TGCAGTGCGGCATCGTCTAGCGGGGGGGTGGGTAGTAACACAGATACGCAGTATTTT.

DNA for the CDR3: TGTGCCAGCAGTGAATGGAAGGTACAGGGAGAGACCCAGTACTTC. Translation: CASSEWKVQGETQYF. V is TRBV25-1 and J is TRBJ2-5; possible D gene TRBD1, 6 bases. Germline CDR1 and CDR2: MGHDK and SYGVNS. Between the trimmed V and J ends, which lost 1 base and 4 bases, there was a span of 13 bases. This CDR3 is built from 15 residues.

This clonotype has more than one count but fewer than ten. This chain uses TRBV7-2 with TRBJ2-3; no definite D call. The germline gives CDR1 SGHTA, CDR2 FQGNSA. This CDR3 is 13 amino acids long. Trimming left V 5 bases short and J 1 base short, with 7 bases between. The CDR3 DNA reads as TGTGCCAGCAGCGCACAACGCACAGATACGCAGTATTTT. Translation gives CASSAQRTDTQYF.

The chain uses TRBV10-1 and TRBJ2-3; 9 positions match TRBD2. V gave up 6 bases and J gave up 3 bases; unmatched junction bases: 7. This CDR3 comprises 15 residues. CDR1 and CDR2 (germline): WNHNN, SYGVQD (reference sequence). CDR3 bases: TGCGCCAGCAGCGTAGCGGGAGAAGGGACAGATACGCAGTATTTT. Translation gives CASSVAGEGTDTQYF.